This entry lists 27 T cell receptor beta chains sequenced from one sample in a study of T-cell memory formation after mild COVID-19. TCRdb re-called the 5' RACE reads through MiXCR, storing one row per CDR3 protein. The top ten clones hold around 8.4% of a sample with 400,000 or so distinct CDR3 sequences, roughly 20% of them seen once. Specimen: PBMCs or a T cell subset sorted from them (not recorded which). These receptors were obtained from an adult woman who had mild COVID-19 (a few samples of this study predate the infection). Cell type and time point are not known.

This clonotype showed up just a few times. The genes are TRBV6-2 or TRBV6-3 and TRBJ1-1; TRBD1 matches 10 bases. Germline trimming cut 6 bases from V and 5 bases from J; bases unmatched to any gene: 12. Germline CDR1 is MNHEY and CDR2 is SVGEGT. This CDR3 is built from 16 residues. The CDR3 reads CASSPKRTGGVTEAFF. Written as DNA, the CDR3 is TGTGCCAGCAGCCCCAAAAGGACAGGGGGAGTTACTGAAGCTTTCTTT.

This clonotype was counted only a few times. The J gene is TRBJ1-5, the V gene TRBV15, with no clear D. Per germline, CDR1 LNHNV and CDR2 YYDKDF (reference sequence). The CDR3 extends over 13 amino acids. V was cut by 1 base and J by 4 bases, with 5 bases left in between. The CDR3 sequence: CATSRGVNQPQHF. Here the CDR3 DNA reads TGTGCCACCAGCAGAGGGGTTAATCAGCCCCAGCATTTT.

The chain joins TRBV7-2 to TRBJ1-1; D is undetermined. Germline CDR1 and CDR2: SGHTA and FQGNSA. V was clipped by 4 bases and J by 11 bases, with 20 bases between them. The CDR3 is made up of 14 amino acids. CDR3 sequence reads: CASSSAGMNYRAFF. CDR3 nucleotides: TGTGCCAGCAGCTCGGCCGGTATGAATTATCGGGCTTTCTTT.

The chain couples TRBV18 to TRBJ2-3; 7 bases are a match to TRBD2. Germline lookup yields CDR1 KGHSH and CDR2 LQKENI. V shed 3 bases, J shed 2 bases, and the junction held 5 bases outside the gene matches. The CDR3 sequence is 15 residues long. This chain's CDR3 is CASSPVTSITDTQYF. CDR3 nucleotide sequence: TGTGCCAGCTCACCCGTGACTAGCATCACAGATACGCAGTATTTT.

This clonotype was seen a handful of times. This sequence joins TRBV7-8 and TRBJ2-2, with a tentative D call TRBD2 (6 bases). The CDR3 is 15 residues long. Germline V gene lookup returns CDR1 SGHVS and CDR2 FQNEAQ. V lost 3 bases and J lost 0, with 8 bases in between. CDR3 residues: CASSLDYANTGELFF. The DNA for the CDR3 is TGTGCCAGCAGCTTGGACTACGCGAACACCGGGGAGCTGTTTTTT. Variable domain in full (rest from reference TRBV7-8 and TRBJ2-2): GAGVSQSPRYKVAKRGQDVALRCDPISGHVSLFWYQQALGQGPEFLTYFQNEAQLDKSGLPSDRFFAERPEGSVSTLKIQRTQQEDSAVYLCASSLDYANTGELFFGEGSRLTVL.

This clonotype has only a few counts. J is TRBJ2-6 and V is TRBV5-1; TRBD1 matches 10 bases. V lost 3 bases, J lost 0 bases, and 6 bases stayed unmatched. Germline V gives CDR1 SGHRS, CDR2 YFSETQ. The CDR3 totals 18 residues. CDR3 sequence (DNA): TGCGCCAGCAGCTATCCCGGGACAGGGGTCTCTGGGGCCAACGTCCTGACTTTC. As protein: CASSYPGTGVSGANVLTF.

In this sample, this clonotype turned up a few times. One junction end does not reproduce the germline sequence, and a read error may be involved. The CDR3 DNA is TGTGCCAGTAGTTCAGGGTTGTGGAACACTGAAGCTTTCTTT. It yields the protein CASSSGLWNTEAFF. V and J are TRBV12-3 or TRBV12-4 and TRBJ1-1; D is possibly TRBD1 (5 bases). The CDR3 is 14 amino acids.

CDR3 coding DNA: TGTGCCACCAGCAGAGCGGCGGGGCCAACCTACAATGAGCAGTTCTTC. This codes for CATSRAAGPTYNEQFF. The chain uses TRBV15 and TRBJ2-1; D perhaps matches TRBD2 (6 bases). The CDR3 consists of 16 residues. Germline lookup yields CDR1 LNHNV and CDR2 YYDKDF (reference sequence). V lost 1 base and J lost 2, with 12 bases in between. The variable domain in full, with the rest retrieved from reference TRBV15 and TRBJ2-1, is DAMVIQNPRYQVTQFGKPVTLSCSQTLNHNVMYWYQQKSSQAPKLLFHYYDKDFNNEADTPDNFQSRRPNTSFCFLDIRSPGLGDTAMYLCATSRAAGPTYNEQFFGPGTRLTVL.

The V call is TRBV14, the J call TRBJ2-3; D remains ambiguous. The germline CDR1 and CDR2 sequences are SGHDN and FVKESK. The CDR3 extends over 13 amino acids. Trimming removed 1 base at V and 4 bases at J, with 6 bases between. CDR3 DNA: TGTGCCAGCAGCCAAGGCGGTTCAGATACGCAGTATTTT. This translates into CASSQGGSDTQYF.

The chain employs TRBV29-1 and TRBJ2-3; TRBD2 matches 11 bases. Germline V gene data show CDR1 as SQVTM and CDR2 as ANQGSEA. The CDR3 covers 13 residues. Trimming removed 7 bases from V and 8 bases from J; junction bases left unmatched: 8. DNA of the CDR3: TGCAGCGCCCAACTAGCGGGAGTGGTTACGCAGTATTTT. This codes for CSAQLAGVVTQYF.

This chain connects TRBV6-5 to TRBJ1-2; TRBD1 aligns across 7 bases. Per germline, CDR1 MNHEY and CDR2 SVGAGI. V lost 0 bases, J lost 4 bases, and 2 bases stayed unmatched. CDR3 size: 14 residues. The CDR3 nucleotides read TGTGCCAGCAGTTACTCAGGGGGCATCTATGGCTACACCTTC. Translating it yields CASSYSGGIYGYTF.

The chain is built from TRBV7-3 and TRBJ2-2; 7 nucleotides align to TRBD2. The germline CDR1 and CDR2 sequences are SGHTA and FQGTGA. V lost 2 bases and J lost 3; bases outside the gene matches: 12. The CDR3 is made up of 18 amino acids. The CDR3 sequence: CASSLGRLAPLHTGELFF. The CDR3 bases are TGTGCCAGCAGCTTAGGCAGACTAGCCCCTCTTCACACCGGGGAGCTGTTTTTT.

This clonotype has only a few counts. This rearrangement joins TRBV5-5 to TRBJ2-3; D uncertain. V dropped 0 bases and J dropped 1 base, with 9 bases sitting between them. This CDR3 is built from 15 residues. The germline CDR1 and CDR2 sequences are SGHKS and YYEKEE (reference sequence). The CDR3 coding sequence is TGTGCCAGCAGCTTGGCTAACACCCGCACAGATACGCAGTATTTT. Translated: CASSLANTRTDTQYF.

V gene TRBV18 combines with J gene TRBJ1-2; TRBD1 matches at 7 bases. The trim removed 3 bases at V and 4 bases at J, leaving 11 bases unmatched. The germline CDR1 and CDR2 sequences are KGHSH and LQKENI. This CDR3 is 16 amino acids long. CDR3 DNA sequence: TGTGCCAGCTCACCGAGCGCGACAGGGTTGGGCTATGGCTACACCTTC. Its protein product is CASSPSATGLGYGYTF.

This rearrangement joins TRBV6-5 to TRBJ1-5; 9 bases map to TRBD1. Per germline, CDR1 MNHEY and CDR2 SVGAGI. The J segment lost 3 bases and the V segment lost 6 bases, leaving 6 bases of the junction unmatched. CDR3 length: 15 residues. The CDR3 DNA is TGTGCCAGCAGCCTGGACAGGGGAAACAATCAGCCCCAGCATTTT. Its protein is CASSLDRGNNQPQHF.

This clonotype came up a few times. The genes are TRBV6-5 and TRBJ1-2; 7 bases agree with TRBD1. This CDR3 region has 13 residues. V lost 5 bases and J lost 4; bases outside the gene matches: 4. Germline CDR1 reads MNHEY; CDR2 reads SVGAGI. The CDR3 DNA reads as TGTGCCAGCAGTATCGACAGGGCCTATGGCTACACCTTC. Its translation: CASSIDRAYGYTF.

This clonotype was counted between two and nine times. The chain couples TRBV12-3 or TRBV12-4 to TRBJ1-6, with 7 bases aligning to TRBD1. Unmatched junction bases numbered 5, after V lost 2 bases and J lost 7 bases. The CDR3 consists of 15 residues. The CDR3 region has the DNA TGTGCCAGCAGTTTATCCGGGACAGCAAATTCACCCCTCCACTTT. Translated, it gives CASSLSGTANSPLHF.

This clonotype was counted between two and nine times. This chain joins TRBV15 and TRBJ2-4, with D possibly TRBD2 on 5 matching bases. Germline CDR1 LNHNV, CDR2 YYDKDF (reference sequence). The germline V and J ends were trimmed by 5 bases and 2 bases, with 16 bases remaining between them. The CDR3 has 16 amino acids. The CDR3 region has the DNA TGTGCCACCAGCGCCCCCTCGGGGTTCCCCAAAAACATTCAGTACTTC. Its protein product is CATSAPSGFPKNIQYF.

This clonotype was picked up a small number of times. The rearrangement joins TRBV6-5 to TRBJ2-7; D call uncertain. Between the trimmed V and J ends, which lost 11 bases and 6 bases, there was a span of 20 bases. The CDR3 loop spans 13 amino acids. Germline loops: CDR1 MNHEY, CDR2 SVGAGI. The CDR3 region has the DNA TGTGCCTCAGAAGCCCCCTACCTCCGCGAGCAGTACTTC. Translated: CASEAPYLREQYF.

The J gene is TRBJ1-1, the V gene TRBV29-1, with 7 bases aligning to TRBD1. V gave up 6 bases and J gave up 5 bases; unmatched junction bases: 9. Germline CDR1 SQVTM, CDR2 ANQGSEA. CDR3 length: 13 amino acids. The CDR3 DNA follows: TGCAGCGTCCGAGGACAGGTTGCGACTGAAGCTTTCTTT. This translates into CSVRGQVATEAFF.

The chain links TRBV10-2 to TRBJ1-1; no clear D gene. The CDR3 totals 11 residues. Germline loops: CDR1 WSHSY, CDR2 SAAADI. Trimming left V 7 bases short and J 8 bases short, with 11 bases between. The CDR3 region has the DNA TGCGCCAGCATGAGGATCGGGGAAGCTTTCTTT. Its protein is CASMRIGEAFF.

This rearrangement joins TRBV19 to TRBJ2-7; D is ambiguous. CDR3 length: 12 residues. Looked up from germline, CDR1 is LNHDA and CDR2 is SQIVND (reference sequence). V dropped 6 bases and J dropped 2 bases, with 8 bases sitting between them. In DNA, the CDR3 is TGTGCCAGTAGGGGGTTTACCTACGAGCAGTACTTC. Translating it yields CASRGFTYEQYF.

CDR3 protein: CATSNRNTIYF. CDR3 coding DNA: TGTGCCACCAGTAACAGAAACACCATATATTTT. The rearrangement uses TRBV24-1 and TRBJ1-3; D call uncertain. The V end lost 6 bases, the J end lost 5 bases, and 4 bases lay between the germline ends. Looked up from germline, CDR1 is KGHDR and CDR2 is SFDVKD. The CDR3 is 11 residues long.

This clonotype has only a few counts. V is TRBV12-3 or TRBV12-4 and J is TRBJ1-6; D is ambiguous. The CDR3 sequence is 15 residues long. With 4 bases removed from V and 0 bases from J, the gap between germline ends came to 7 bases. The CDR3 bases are TGTGCCAGCAGTTCGTATGGCTCCTATAATTCACCCCTCCACTTT. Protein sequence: CASSSYGSYNSPLHF.

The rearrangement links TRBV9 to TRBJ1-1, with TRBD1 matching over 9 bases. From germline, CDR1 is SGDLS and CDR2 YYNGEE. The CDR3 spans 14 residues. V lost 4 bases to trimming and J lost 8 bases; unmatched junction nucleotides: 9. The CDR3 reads CASSRAPGTGEAFF. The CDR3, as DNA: TGTGCCAGCAGCCGGGCCCCCGGGACAGGGGAAGCTTTCTTT.

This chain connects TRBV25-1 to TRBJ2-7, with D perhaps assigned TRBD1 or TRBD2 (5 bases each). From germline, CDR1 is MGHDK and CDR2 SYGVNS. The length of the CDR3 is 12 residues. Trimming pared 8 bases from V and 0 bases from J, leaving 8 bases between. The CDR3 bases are TGTGCCAGCCGGGACCACTCCTACGAGCAGTACTTC. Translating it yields CASRDHSYEQYF.

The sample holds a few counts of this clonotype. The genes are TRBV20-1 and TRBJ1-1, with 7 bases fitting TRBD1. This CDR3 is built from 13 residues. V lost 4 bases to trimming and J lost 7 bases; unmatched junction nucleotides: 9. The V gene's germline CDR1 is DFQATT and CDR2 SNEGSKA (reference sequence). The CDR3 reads CSATKTGRNEAFF. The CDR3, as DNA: TGCAGTGCTACAAAGACAGGGCGTAATGAAGCTTTCTTT.